This T cell receptor (beta chain) comes out of a study of T-cell reconstitution after alpha-beta-depleted transplantation in children. This clonotype was counted a single time. With V trimmed by 1 base and J by 5 bases, 5 bases remained unmatched. Germline V gene data show CDR1 as SGHKS and CDR2 as YYEKEE (reference sequence). The CDR3 spans 15 residues. TCRbeta library preparation incorporated unique molecular identifiers. Each CDR3 protein is one row after TCRdb ran MiXCR on the PCR reads. The table includes nearly 400,000 distinct CDR3 sequences, roughly 20% detected once. The sequence came from a human donor who donated a stem cell graft to a child with acute myeloid leukemia. V is TRBV5-5 and J is TRBJ2-1, with TRBD1 identical over 8 bases. Here the sequenced sample was PBMCs from the stem cell graft donor, taken from the stem cell graft. CDR3 sequence (DNA): TGTGCCAGCAGCTTGTATGGGACAGGCAACAATGAGCAGTTCTTC. It yields the protein CASSLYGTGNNEQFF.